These 25 T cell receptor beta chains were all obtained from the same sample, sequenced in a study of blood T cell repertoires in COVID-19 (dated by TCRdb to about 2020). Libraries were made using the immunoSEQ multiplex PCR assay. As stored in TCRdb, this immuneACCESS dataset retains in-frame rearrangements with V and J assigned. A fraction of the clones does not appear; measured against another copy, unresolved V genes explain less than half of the discrepancy, and the remainder lacks a known reason. For this sample the table gives 220,000 or so clones, of which 65% to 85% were detected only once. Around 3.1% of the sample comes from the top ten. The sequencing input was peripheral blood. Every receptor here comes from a woman aged 25-40 years who had recovered from COVID-19.

The chain recombines TRBV6-2 or TRBV6-3 with TRBJ2-7, with 8 bases identical to TRBD1. Germline loops: CDR1 MNHEY, CDR2 SVGEGT. CDR3 length: 15 residues. V was clipped by 6 bases and J by 0 bases; unmatched bases: 7. This CDR3 is CASSETGVGSYEQYF. The DNA of the CDR3 is TGTGCCAGCAGCGAGACAGGGGTTGGCTCCTACGAGCAGTACTTC.

This rearrangement joins TRBV5-4 to TRBJ1-2, with 8 nucleotides matching TRBD1. Germline-derived CDR1 and CDR2 are SGHNT and YYREEE (reference sequence). This CDR3 comprises 15 residues. V lost 0 bases and J lost 5; bases outside the gene matches: 6. CDR3 coding DNA: TGTGCCAGCAGCTTGGATAGACAGGGGTCGTATGGCTACACCTTC. This sequence encodes CASSLDRQGSYGYTF.

The chain employs TRBV6-5 and TRBJ1-1; D perhaps matches TRBD1 (5 bases). Per germline, CDR1 MNHEY and CDR2 SVGAGI. V was shortened by 7 bases and J by 5 bases, with 17 bases between the two germline ends. This CDR3 has 14 residues. The CDR3 here is CASTNGGEKTEAFF. DNA for the CDR3: TGTGCCAGCACAAACGGGGGGGAAAAGACTGAAGCTTTCTTT.

This clone was found once. The rearrangement uses TRBV7-3 and TRBJ1-2; tentative D call: TRBD1 (6 bases). CDR3 length: 13 amino acids. V lost 5 bases and J 7 bases, leaving 14 bases between the germline ends. Germline values: CDR1 SGHTA, CDR2 FQGTGA. This CDR3 is CASSATGSSGYTF. CDR3 bases: TGTGCCAGCAGCGCCACAGGGTCCTCTGGCTACACCTTC. The whole variable domain, remainder taken from reference TRBV7-3 and TRBJ1-2, is GAGVSQTPSNKVTEKGKYVELRCDPISGHTALYWYRQSLGQGPEFLIYFQGTGAADDSGLPNDRFFAVRPEGSVSTLKIQRTERGDSAVYLCASSATGSSGYTFGSGTRLTVV.

The V gene is TRBV2, the J gene TRBJ1-5; 7 bases match TRBD1. The CDR3 loop spans 14 amino acids. The germline gives CDR1 SNHLY, CDR2 FYNNEI. The J segment lost 6 bases and the V segment lost 6 bases, leaving 8 bases of the junction unmatched. The CDR3 sequence is CASREGAYGQPQHF. The CDR3 DNA sequence: TGTGCCAGCAGGGAGGGGGCATATGGTCAGCCCCAGCATTTT. The full variable domain, rest sourced from reference TRBV2 and TRBJ1-5, is EPEVTQTPSHQVTQMGQEVILRCVPISNHLYFYWYRQILGQKVEFLVSFYNNEISEKSEIFDDQFSVERPDGSNFTLKIRSTKLEDSAMYFCASREGAYGQPQHFGDGTRLSIL.

The chain employs TRBV5-1 and TRBJ2-3, with D maybe TRBD2 (6 bases). Germline CDR1 reads SGHRS; CDR2 reads YFSETQ. The ends were cut back, 4 bases at V and 2 bases at J, with 14 bases in the middle. The CDR3 covers 15 residues. This CDR3 reads CASSHSGKDTDTQYF. CDR3 nucleotide sequence: TGCGCCAGCAGCCATAGCGGAAAAGACACAGATACGCAGTATTTT.

To note about this clone: A junction end diverges from the germline sequence, so it may reflect a read error. The V gene is TRBV11-2, the J gene TRBJ2-1; D perhaps matches TRBD1 (5 bases). The CDR3 covers 17 residues. Germline V gene data show CDR1 as SGHAT and CDR2 as FQNNGV. Here the CDR3 DNA reads TGTGCCAGCAGCATAGAGGTGCAGGGCACGTCCTACAATGAGCAGTTCTTC. Protein product: CASSIEVQGTSYNEQFF.

The rearrangement links TRBV29-1 to TRBJ2-7; 12 bases fit TRBD2. The CDR3 has 14 amino acids. The V gene's germline CDR1 is SQVTM and CDR2 ANQGSEA. The trim removed 6 bases at V and 0 bases at J, leaving 3 bases unmatched. The DNA for the CDR3 is TGCAGCGTAACTAGCGGGGGGTTCTCCTACGAGCAGTACTTC. It translates to CSVTSGGFSYEQYF.

This chain uses TRBV6-5 with TRBJ1-5, with 11 bases that match TRBD1. Germline CDR1 and CDR2: MNHEY and SVGAGI. The CDR3 runs 13 residues. J gave up 4 bases and V 8 bases, and 1 base lay outside the gene matches. The CDR3 protein is CASGDRGNQPQHF. CDR3 nucleotides: TGTGCCAGCGGGGACAGGGGGAATCAGCCCCAGCATTTT.

The chain recombines TRBV5-6 with TRBJ1-2; D gene ambiguous. In germline, CDR1 is SGHDT, CDR2 YYEEEE. This CDR3 contains 12 residues. V shed 3 bases and J shed 8 bases, with 11 bases lying between them. The CDR3 protein is CASSSRGQGYTF. The CDR3 nucleotides are TGTGCCAGCAGCTCCCGGGGTCAGGGCTACACCTTC.

The chain is built from TRBV6-5 and TRBJ2-1; TRBD2 aligns across 10 bases. The ends lost 7 bases at V and 4 bases at J; junction bases unmatched: 7. Germline V gene data show CDR1 as MNHEY and CDR2 as SVGAGI. The CDR3 contains 15 residues. CDR3 DNA sequence: TGTGCCAGCATTTCTAGCGGGAGTGGGTACAATGAGCAGTTCTTC. It specifies CASISSGSGYNEQFF.

This clone showed up just a few times. The chain carries TRBV5-1 and TRBJ2-3, with 7 bases identical to TRBD1. Germline values: CDR1 SGHRS, CDR2 YFSETQ. There are 17 residues in the CDR3. The J segment lost 4 bases and the V segment lost 3 bases, leaving 14 bases of the junction unmatched. CDR3 protein: CASSSTPGTGVPDTQYF. Here the CDR3 DNA reads TGCGCCAGCAGCTCGACTCCCGGAACAGGGGTTCCAGATACGCAGTATTTT. Full variable domain (remainder filled in from reference TRBV5-1 and TRBJ2-3): KAGVTQTPRYLIKTRGQQVTLSCSPISGHRSVSWYQQTPGQGLQFLFEYFSETQRNKGNFPGRFSGRQFSNSRSEMNVSTLELGDSALYLCASSSTPGTGVPDTQYFGPGTRLTVL.

The chain links TRBV5-1 to TRBJ2-5; D is undetermined. The germline gives CDR1 SGHRS, CDR2 YFSETQ. The CDR3 contains 14 residues. V was clipped by 4 bases and J by 1 base, with 11 bases between them. CDR3 residues: CASSVQVSQETQYF. In nucleotides, the CDR3 is TGCGCCAGCAGCGTTCAGGTATCCCAAGAGACCCAGTACTTC.

The genes are TRBV6-5 and TRBJ1-1; no definite D call. The germline gives CDR1 MNHEY, CDR2 SVGAGI. V lost 4 bases, J lost 9 bases, and 9 bases lay in between. This CDR3 comprises 11 residues. The chain's CDR3 is CASSFGGQAFF. The CDR3 nucleotides are TGTGCCAGCAGTTTTGGAGGTCAAGCTTTCTTT.

The CDR3 DNA is TGTGCCAGCAGGAAGGACCTGGACACCTACAATGAGCAGTTCTTC. This sequence encodes CASRKDLDTYNEQFF. The V gene is TRBV6-5, the J gene TRBJ2-1; perhaps TRBD1 as D (5 bases). The CDR3 sequence is 15 residues long. Germline-derived CDR1 and CDR2 are MNHEY and SVGAGI. The ends were cut back, 6 bases at V and 2 bases at J, with 14 bases in the middle.

The gene calls are TRBV5-5 and TRBJ1-2; D gene uncertain. The CDR3 runs 13 residues. Per the germline V gene, CDR1 is SGHKS and CDR2 is YYEKEE (reference sequence). V dropped 4 bases and J dropped 7 bases, with 14 bases sitting between them. The CDR3, as DNA: TGTGCCAGCAGCGCCGCAGAGGTTTTTGGCTACACCTTC. Amino acid sequence: CASSAAEVFGYTF. The whole variable domain, filled in from reference TRBV5-5 and TRBJ1-2, reads DAGVTQSPTHLIKTRGQQVTLRCSPISGHKSVSWYQQVLGQGPQFIFQYYEKEERGRGNFPDRFSARQFPNYSSELNVNALLLGDSALYLCASSAAEVFGYTFGSGTRLTVV.

The gene calls are TRBV9 and TRBJ2-5; D gene unclear. Trimming removed 0 bases at V and 2 bases at J, with 11 bases between. Germline V gene data show CDR1 as SGDLS and CDR2 as YYNGEE. The CDR3 loop spans 15 amino acids. CDR3 bases: TGTGCCAGCAGCGTAGCTTCGAGGAATCAAGAGACCCAGTACTTC. This translates into CASSVASRNQETQYF.

The V call is TRBV19, the J call TRBJ2-4; TRBD1 might be the D (6 bases). Between the trimmed V and J ends, which lost 8 bases and 9 bases, there was a span of 17 bases. This CDR3 spans 13 amino acids. Germline CDR1 and CDR2: LNHDA and SQIVND (reference sequence). CDR3 sequence: CASYHRDGAIQYF. In nucleotides, the CDR3 is TGTGCCAGTTATCACAGGGACGGGGCCATTCAGTACTTC.

The rearrangement uses TRBV28 and TRBJ2-5; maybe TRBD1 (6 bases). This CDR3 has 12 residues. Germline V gene lookup returns CDR1 MDHEN and CDR2 SYDVKM. The CDR3 here is CATDRAQETQYF. In DNA, the CDR3 is TGTGCTACGGACAGAGCACAAGAGACCCAGTACTTC.

The chain employs TRBV19 and TRBJ1-6; D may be TRBD1 (6 bases). Trimming stripped 11 bases from V and 10 bases from J, with 15 bases between. Germline V gives CDR1 LNHDA, CDR2 SQIVND (reference sequence). The CDR3 covers 12 residues. The CDR3 protein is CAVGGADSPLHF. As DNA, the CDR3 is TGTGCCGTGGGGGGGGCGGACTCACCCCTCCACTTT.

This sequence joins TRBV7-8 and TRBJ2-1; D is unresolved. CDR1 and CDR2 (germline): SGHVS, FQNEAQ. V shed 2 bases and J shed 6 bases, with 14 bases lying between them. This CDR3 region has 15 residues. The CDR3 spells CASSLFSTGVNEQFF. The CDR3 nucleotides read TGTGCCAGCAGCTTATTCTCTACCGGAGTCAATGAGCAGTTCTTC. The whole variable domain, filled in from reference TRBV7-8 and TRBJ2-1, reads GAGVSQSPRYKVAKRGQDVALRCDPISGHVSLFWYQQALGQGPEFLTYFQNEAQLDKSGLPSDRFFAERPEGSVSTLKIQRTQQEDSAVYLCASSLFSTGVNEQFFGPGTRLTVL.

The gene calls are TRBV6-4 and TRBJ2-1; TRBD1 matches 7 bases. Looked up from germline, CDR1 is MRHNA and CDR2 is SNTAGT. The CDR3 has 18 amino acids. After removal of 2 bases from V and 8 bases from J, the junction contained 18 bases not matched to a gene. CDR3 DNA sequence: TGTGCCAGCAGTGACCCAGGCGACAGGGAAGGGGGCATCGATGAGCAGTTCTTC. Translation: CASSDPGDREGGIDEQFF.

The rearrangement joins TRBV6-4 to TRBJ2-1; D is possibly TRBD1 (6 bases). CDR3 size: 13 residues. Trimming removed 2 bases from V and 8 bases from J, with 10 bases in between. The germline V gene has CDR1 MRHNA and CDR2 SNTAGT. The CDR3, as DNA: TGTGCCAGCAGTGACCCACGACAGGATGAGCAGTTCTTC. Protein: CASSDPRQDEQFF.

This sequence joins TRBV3-1 (or the pseudogene TRBV3-2) and TRBJ1-6; D is unresolved. Between the trimmed V and J ends, which lost 3 bases and 0 bases, there was a span of 6 bases. The CDR3 loop spans 15 amino acids. CDR1 and CDR2 from the germline V gene are LGHDT and YNNKEL (reference sequence). The CDR3 nucleotides read TGTGCCAGCAGCCAGGGGAGCTCCTATAATTCACCCCTCCACTTT. Protein product: CASSQGSSYNSPLHF.

The chain combines TRBV7-7 with TRBJ2-3; D unresolved. Germline CDR1 SSHAT, CDR2 FNYEAQ (reference sequence). The V end lost 1 base, the J end lost 3 bases, and 11 bases lay between the germline ends. The CDR3 is made up of 15 amino acids. This chain's CDR3 is CASSLGGSQTDTQYF. CDR3 DNA sequence: TGTGCCAGCAGCTTAGGTGGTAGCCAGACAGATACGCAGTATTTT.